This T cell receptor (beta chain) was identified during a study of beta chain features in type 1 diabetes. CDR1 SGHRS and CDR2 YFSETQ come from the germline V gene. V lost 2 bases and J 5 bases, leaving 16 bases between the germline ends. The CDR3 covers 16 residues. This clone came up a few times. Isolated RNA was reverse transcribed in full, so expressed TCRB transcripts were sequenced. Clones were read by immunoSEQ multiplex PCR, and TCRdb kept only the in-frame ones, dropping some. There are approximately 38,000 clones in the sample; about 52% occur only once, and around 0.7% lies in the top ten. The chain combines TRBV5-1 with TRBJ2-2, with D perhaps matching TRBD2 (5 bases). The specimen was central memory CD4+ T cells from blood. This receptor was taken from a woman younger than 30 in good health. DNA of the CDR3: TGCGCCAGCAGCTTTCTCATTCGGGAAAATACCGGGGAGCTGTTTTTT. Its translation is CASSFLIRENTGELFF.